This TCR beta chain comes out of a study of T cell clonotyping in hematopoietic cell transplantation. Study conclusions and caveats: Few recipient clonotypes overlapped donors; over 95% were de novo at given depth. Pathologically expanded recipient clonotypes increased progressively from day 30 to day 180 as diversity fell.

Assay: immunoSEQ multiplex PCR; the TCRdb copy retains only in-frame clones and omits some. The sample lists 5,000 to 6,000 clones; around 32% were seen once. The time point is: recipient sample about 28 days before transplant, after cytoreduction. Recipients were bled about 28 days pretransplant and at posttransplant days 30, 100, 180. Of note for this clone: The antigen is undetermined.

The clonotype originates from a man aged 45-65 years with myelofibrosis. Some clones in this sample may be carry-over from other donors' samples. The starting material was peripheral blood mononuclear cells, obtained before stem cell transplant.

The DNA of the CDR3 is TGCAGCGTTCGTAGCTCTGGGGCCAACGTCCTGACTTTC. This translates into CSVRSSGANVLTF. The chain couples TRBV29-1 to TRBJ2-6, with D hard to call. This CDR3 has 13 amino acids. The V end lost 5 bases, the J end lost 0 bases, and 5 bases lay between the germline ends. Germline V gene data show CDR1 as SQVTM and CDR2 as ANQGSEA.